These 30 T cell receptor beta chains came from one sample sequenced in a study of cytomegalovirus exposure and HLA in healthy donors (TCRdb year 2017). The library was built by means of the immunoSEQ multiplex PCR assay. A mixture of 60 forward primers for TCR Vbeta segments and 13 reverse primers for TCR Jbeta segments was used in the multiplex PCR. TCRdb mirrors the immuneACCESS table, restricted to in-frame sequences. Some clones are absent from its copies; in checked studies, under half trace to an unresolved V gene, and the reason for the others is unknown. In all, the sample holds 60,000 to 75,000 clones, and more than 65% of those were seen once. The biggest ten clones account for 2.9% of the sample. The sequenced sample was PBMCs. The receptors stem from a woman in her thirties in good health and CMV-seronegative.

V usage is TRBV19 and J usage is TRBJ2-4, with TRBD1 identical over 11 bases. This CDR3 has 15 residues. From germline, CDR1 is LNHDA and CDR2 SQIVND (reference sequence). Trimming removed 6 bases from V and 2 bases from J; junction bases left unmatched: 3. The CDR3, as DNA: TGTGCCAGTAGCAGGACAGGGGGCTCCAAAAACATTCAGTACTTC. This encodes CASSRTGGSKNIQYF. Together with reference TRBV19 and TRBJ2-4, the CDR3 gives the full variable domain: DGGITQSPKYLFRKEGQNVTLSCEQNLNHDAMYWYRQDPGQGLRLIYYSQIVNDFQKGDIAEGYSVSREKKESFPLTVTSAQKNPTAFYLCASSRTGGSKNIQYFGAGTRLSVL.

J is TRBJ2-5 and V is TRBV4-3, with 8 bases fitting TRBD2. J gave up 5 bases and V 4 bases, and 9 bases lay outside the gene matches. The germline V gene has CDR1 LGHNA and CDR2 YSLEER. The length of the CDR3 is 15 residues. The CDR3 DNA reads TGCGCCAGCAGCCTCCGGGAGGGACGGGGGGAGACCCAGTACTTC. Translation: CASSLREGRGETQYF.

The chain recombines TRBV29-1 with TRBJ1-2, with TRBD1 matching 7 bases. Germline values: CDR1 SQVTM, CDR2 ANQGSEA. This CDR3 contains 15 residues. V gave up 3 bases and J gave up 5 bases; unmatched junction bases: 12. The CDR3 DNA reads TGCAGCGTTGAGGCCCCAGGGGGGAGTGGATATGGCTACACCTTC. Translation: CSVEAPGGSGYGYTF.

This clone turned up a few times. V is TRBV6-6 and J is TRBJ2-1; D may be TRBD2 (6 bases). Trimming stripped 6 bases from V and 0 bases from J, with 15 bases between. CDR3 size: 16 residues. The germline V gene encodes CDR1 MNHNY and CDR2 SVGAGI (reference sequence). CDR3 nucleotides: TGTGCCAGCAGAAATATAGCGGAGAGCTCCTACAATGAGCAGTTCTTC. This gives the protein CASRNIAESSYNEQFF.

For this clone: This likely traces to a read error, being one base from a far larger clone. The identical CDR3 is also encoded by other nucleotide sequences in the sample. The chain is built from TRBV7-8 and TRBJ2-7; TRBD2 matches 7 bases. The CDR3 extends over 16 amino acids. With 5 bases clipped from V and 0 bases from J, the junction kept 10 bases outside the gene matches. Per germline, CDR1 SGHVS and CDR2 FQNEAQ. The CDR3 DNA sequence: TGTGCCAGCAGCCTACCAACTAGCGAGAGCTCCTACGAGCAGTACTTC. It codes for CASSLPTSESSYEQYF.

Of note for this clone: The same CDR3 is also encoded by other DNA sequences in this sample. The chain employs TRBV7-9 and TRBJ2-1; D unclear. Trimming left V 2 bases short and J 10 bases short, with 12 bases between. CDR3 size: 13 residues. CDR1 is SEHNR and CDR2 is FQNEAQ in the germline V gene (reference sequence). CDR3 residues: CASSLYLALEQFF. The DNA of the CDR3 is TGTGCCAGCAGCTTATATCTGGCATTAGAGCAGTTCTTC.

V gene TRBV15 combines with J gene TRBJ1-1; unclear D gene. CDR3 length: 15 amino acids. The germline gives CDR1 LNHNV, CDR2 YYDKDF (reference sequence). Trimming took 1 base from V and 1 from J, leaving 10 bases between them. CDR3 nucleotides: TGTGCCACCAGCAGAGTTTACGGTCCGAACACTGAAGCTTTCTTT. This sequence encodes CATSRVYGPNTEAFF.

The chain employs TRBV19 and TRBJ1-5, with 8 bases lining up with TRBD1. The CDR3 is 13 residues long. Germline trimming cut 5 bases from V and 11 bases from J; bases unmatched to any gene: 8. Germline CDR1 is LNHDA and CDR2 is SQIVND (reference sequence). CDR3 nucleotides: TGTGCCAGTAGTGGCGGACAGGGTGGGACCCAGCATTTT. It translates to CASSGGQGGTQHF.

In this sample, this clone is medium-sized (0.01 to 0.1%). This chain uses TRBV6-4 with TRBJ2-3; 8 nucleotides match TRBD2. The trim removed 2 bases at V and 1 base at J, leaving 2 bases unmatched. Per the germline V gene, CDR1 is MRHNA and CDR2 is SNTAGT. This CDR3 comprises 15 residues. The CDR3 region has the DNA TGTGCCAGCAGTGACACAGCGGGAGGCACAGATACGCAGTATTTT. Translating it yields CASSDTAGGTDTQYF.

A note on this clone: The sample contains more than one DNA sequence encoding this CDR3. The CDR3 reads CASSLSTDTQYF. CDR3 nucleotide sequence: TGTGCCAGCAGCCTAAGCACAGATACGCAGTATTTT. This sequence joins TRBV7-2 and TRBJ2-3; no definite D call. The CDR3 runs 12 residues. Trimming removed 5 bases at V and 0 bases at J, with 3 bases between. Germline assignment: CDR1 SGHTA and CDR2 FQGNSA.

The rearrangement uses TRBV9 and TRBJ2-1; 7 nucleotides agree with TRBD2. CDR1 SGDLS and CDR2 YYNGEE come from the germline V gene. The CDR3 sequence is 16 residues long. V was pared by 0 bases and J by 2 bases, with 5 bases of the junction left unmatched. The CDR3 spells CASSVVASGAYNEQFF. In DNA form, the CDR3 reads TGTGCCAGCAGCGTAGTGGCTAGCGGTGCCTACAATGAGCAGTTCTTC.

A single count supports this clone. The V call is TRBV7-8, the J call TRBJ1-1; 7 bases agree with TRBD1. Looked up from germline, CDR1 is SGHVS and CDR2 is FQNEAQ. The CDR3 is made up of 15 amino acids. The trim removed 5 bases at V and 4 bases at J, leaving 10 bases unmatched. Here the CDR3 DNA reads TGTGCCAGCAGCCTGACAGGGCCAGAGGGCACTGAAGCTTTCTTT. Translating gives CASSLTGPEGTEAFF.

The chain carries TRBV5-5 and TRBJ2-7; the match to TRBD1 covers 8 bases. J was trimmed by 11 bases and V by 4 bases; bases with no gene match: 11. Germline-derived CDR1 and CDR2 are SGHKS and YYEKEE (reference sequence). The CDR3 has 13 residues. As DNA, the CDR3 is TGTGCCAGCAGCCTACCGGGACAGGCGCGTGAGTACTTC. Translation: CASSLPGQAREYF.

This clone has only one observation. The junction differs from germline at one of its ends, possibly a read error. The chain employs TRBV7-9 and TRBJ1-6; 8 positions match TRBD1. Germline values: CDR1 SEHNR, CDR2 FQNEAQ (reference sequence). The CDR3 sequence is 15 residues long. The chain's CDR3 is CAGSSVQGASSPLHF. The CDR3 region has the DNA TGTGCCGGCAGTTCAGTCCAGGGGGCCAGTTCACCCCTCCACTTT.

This clone was observed once. The gene calls are TRBV7-2 and TRBJ1-2, with D possibly matching TRBD1 (5 bases). The CDR3 extends over 14 amino acids. CDR1 is SGHTA, CDR2 FQGNSA, per germline. V was cut by 5 bases and J by 4 bases, with 14 bases left in between. The DNA for the CDR3 is TGTGCCAGCAGCACCCGATGGGGGGGCTATGGCTACACCTTC. Its translation: CASSTRWGGYGYTF.

The CDR3 reads CASTGTNTGELFF. DNA for the CDR3: TGTGCCAGCACGGGTACGAACACCGGGGAGCTGTTTTTT. The chain is built from TRBV9 and TRBJ2-2; D is undetermined. The CDR3 extends over 13 amino acids. The germline V and J ends were trimmed by 6 bases and 0 bases, with 6 bases remaining between them. Germline CDR1 and CDR2: SGDLS and YYNGEE. Full variable domain (missing parts from reference TRBV9 and TRBJ2-2): DSGVTQTPKHLITATGQRVTLRCSPRSGDLSVYWYQQSLDQGLQFLIQYYNGEERAKGNILERFSAQQFPDLHSELNLSSLELGDSALYFCASTGTNTGELFFGEGSRLTVL.

This chain links TRBV7-2 with TRBJ1-5; 10 nucleotides align to TRBD1. Germline V gene lookup returns CDR1 SGHTA and CDR2 FQGNSA. The J segment lost 2 bases and the V segment lost 5 bases, leaving 6 bases of the junction unmatched. The CDR3 covers 16 residues. Written as DNA, the CDR3 is TGTGCCAGCAGCGTATCCGGGACAGGGGGCAATCAGCCCCAGCATTTT. Amino acid sequence: CASSVSGTGGNQPQHF.

This clone was picked up one time. The chain uses TRBV7-9 and TRBJ2-7, with 10 bases that match TRBD1. CDR1 and CDR2 from the germline V gene are SEHNR and FQNEAQ (reference sequence). CDR3 length: 15 residues. V lost 1 base and J lost 5; bases outside the gene matches: 5. CDR3 DNA sequence: TGTGCCAGCAGCTTAGGGGGGACAGGGGCCCACGAGCAGTACTTC. This sequence encodes CASSLGGTGAHEQYF. Using reference TRBV7-9 and TRBJ2-7 for the parts outside the CDR3, the full variable domain is DTGVSQNPRHKITKRGQNVTFRCDPISEHNRLYWYRQTLGQGPEFLTYFQNEAQLEKSRLLSDRFSAERPKGSFSTLEIQRTEQGDSAMYLCASSLGGTGAHEQYFGPGTRLTVT.

This clone was recorded only once. This chain uses TRBV7-9 with TRBJ1-1; TRBD1 might be the D (6 bases). Germline loops: CDR1 SEHNR, CDR2 FQNEAQ (reference sequence). Between the trimmed V and J ends, which lost 5 bases and 6 bases, there was a span of 19 bases. CDR3 length: 15 residues. Here the CDR3 DNA reads TGTGCCAGCAGCCCCCACGGGGAGGGGGGAGCTGAAGCTTTCTTT. Translating gives CASSPHGEGGAEAFF.

The chain has TRBV6-7 and TRBJ2-2, with TRBD1 matching over 11 bases. TRBV6-7 carries the ORF label, with uncertain function. The ends lost 0 bases at V and 5 bases at J; junction bases unmatched: 11. The CDR3 is 19 amino acids. The CDR3 reads CASSYSSLDRGRETGELFF. The CDR3 DNA follows: TGTGCCAGCAGTTACTCGAGTTTGGACAGGGGGCGCGAAACCGGGGAGCTGTTTTTT.

This sequence joins TRBV29-1 and TRBJ2-7, with D possibly matching TRBD1 (5 bases). CDR3 length: 13 residues. The germline gives CDR1 SQVTM, CDR2 ANQGSEA. With 4 bases removed from V and 3 bases from J, the gap between germline ends came to 13 bases. Written as DNA, the CDR3 is TGCAGCGTTGCGGCAGGGTTCGACTACGAGCAGTACTTC. Translating it yields CSVAAGFDYEQYF.

To note about this clone: It differs at one base from a far larger clone, so likely a read error. The DNA of the CDR3 is TGTGCCAGCAGCTTACCAACTAGCGAGAGCTCCTACGAGCAGTTCTTC. Translating gives CASSLPTSESSYEQFF. The chain couples TRBV7-8 to TRBJ2-7, with 7 bases matching TRBD2. The DNA matches TRBJ2-1 better at its end, which makes the J call doubtful. CDR3 length: 16 residues. Germline-derived CDR1 and CDR2 are SGHVS and FQNEAQ.

This rearrangement joins TRBV7-2 to TRBJ1-2, with D perhaps matching TRBD1 (6 bases). CDR1 SGHTA and CDR2 FQGNSA come from the germline V gene. This CDR3 has 16 residues. Deletions cut 5 bases from V and 3 bases from J, with 19 bases between. CDR3 protein: CASSPGQTTTYYGYTF. The CDR3 DNA follows: TGTGCCAGCAGCCCCGGACAGACTACCACTTACTATGGCTACACCTTC. Combining the CDR3 with reference TRBV7-2 and TRBJ1-2 gives the whole variable domain GAGVSQSPSNKVTEKGKDVELRCDPISGHTALYWYRQSLGQGLEFLIYFQGNSAPDKSGLPSDRFSAERTGGSVSTLTIQRTQQEDSAVYLCASSPGQTTTYYGYTFGSGTRLTVV.

This clone was detected a few times. The gene calls are TRBV19 and TRBJ1-1, with D maybe TRBD1 (5 bases). Trimming took 5 bases from V and 5 from J, leaving 15 bases between them. This CDR3 has 14 amino acids. Germline V lookup: CDR1 LNHDA, CDR2 SQIVND (reference sequence). In DNA form, the CDR3 reads TGTGCCAGTAGTCTTACGGGGGGGGGTACTGAAGCTTTCTTT. It translates to CASSLTGGGTEAFF.

The chain employs TRBV15 and TRBJ1-2; possibly TRBD1 for D (6 bases). The length of the CDR3 is 14 residues. V was cut by 3 bases and J by 6 bases, with 14 bases left in between. CDR1 and CDR2 from the germline V gene are LNHNV and YYDKDF (reference sequence). The CDR3 DNA follows: TGTGCCACCAGCAGGGCGGGGGCCGGCGATGGCTACACCTTC. Translating it yields CATSRAGAGDGYTF.

The V and J genes are TRBV7-9 and TRBJ2-5; D is unclear. From germline, CDR1 is SEHNR and CDR2 FQNEAQ (reference sequence). The CDR3 runs 16 residues. The V end lost 4 bases, the J end lost 2 bases, and 17 bases lay between the germline ends. CDR3 in amino acids: CASSSTRSTEQETQYF. CDR3 DNA: TGTGCCAGCAGCTCCACCCGATCGACGGAGCAAGAGACCCAGTACTTC. The variable domain in full, completed from reference TRBV7-9 and TRBJ2-5, reads DTGVSQNPRHKITKRGQNVTFRCDPISEHNRLYWYRQTLGQGPEFLTYFQNEAQLEKSRLLSDRFSAERPKGSFSTLEIQRTEQGDSAMYLCASSSTRSTEQETQYFGPGTRLLVL.

This sequence joins TRBV28 and TRBJ1-2, with 9 bases fitting TRBD1. Germline CDR1 MDHEN, CDR2 SYDVKM. The CDR3 totals 15 residues. The junction had 8 bases not matched to a gene; V was cut back by 3 bases and J by 6 bases. As DNA, the CDR3 is TGTGCCAGCAGTTTCCGGGACAGGGCGGTTAATGGCTACACCTTC. It is translated as CASSFRDRAVNGYTF.

The CDR3 nucleotides are TGTGCCAGTAGTTTCGCCAGGGCCCGCAATCAGCCCCAGCATTTT. Amino acid sequence: CASSFARARNQPQHF. The gene calls are TRBV19 and TRBJ1-5; D is perhaps TRBD1 (5 bases). Germline V gene lookup returns CDR1 LNHDA and CDR2 SQIVND (reference sequence). The germline V and J ends were trimmed by 5 bases and 2 bases, with 13 bases remaining between them. The CDR3 sequence is 15 residues long.

V gene TRBV6-1 combines with J gene TRBJ1-1; no reliable D call. Germline assignment: CDR1 MNHNS and CDR2 SASEGT. The V end was cut by 6 bases, the J end by 10 bases, with 12 bases between. The CDR3 is made up of 11 amino acids. The CDR3 is CASRLAFGAFF. In nucleotides, the CDR3 is TGTGCCAGCAGGCTGGCTTTTGGAGCTTTCTTT.

This clone was recorded once. The V and J genes are TRBV5-6 and TRBJ1-1; TRBD1 matches at 8 bases. The CDR3 is made up of 15 amino acids. V lost 0 bases and J lost 1; bases outside the gene matches: 2. Per germline, CDR1 SGHDT and CDR2 YYEEEE. The CDR3 DNA sequence: TGTGCCAGCAGCTTGGTGGACAGGGCGAACACTGAAGCTTTCTTT. Translated, it gives CASSLVDRANTEAFF.